The source of this T cell receptor beta chain is a study of blood T cell repertoires in COVID-19. Study at large: Acute and convalescent COVID-19 samples came from the United States, Italy and Spain. From T cells, B-cell-depleted T cells, or PBMCs came the material, which was cDNA or gDNA.

Original analysis: Reference gene primer amplification gave nucleated cell count estimates. Clones were sequenced by immunoSEQ multiplex PCR, and TCRdb holds only the in-frame ones, with some missing. V and J calls and clone size come straight from that table; D and trimming were deduced from the DNA. Among approximately 130,000 clones listed, roughly four fifths were seen once. The sequenced sample was peripheral blood. This sequence originates from a human donor in a cohort sampled during active COVID-19.

The CDR3 is CASSPAGTGAYGYTF. DNA of the CDR3: TGTGCCAGCAGCCCCGCGGGGACAGGGGCCTATGGCTACACCTTC. The chain is built from TRBV7-8 and TRBJ1-2, with TRBD1 identical over 10 bases. Germline V gives CDR1 SGHVS, CDR2 FQNEAQ. CDR3 size: 15 residues. With 5 bases clipped from V and 4 bases from J, the junction kept 7 bases outside the gene matches. Full variable domain (remainder filled in from reference TRBV7-8 and TRBJ1-2): GAGVSQSPRYKVAKRGQDVALRCDPISGHVSLFWYQQALGQGPEFLTYFQNEAQLDKSGLPSDRFFAERPEGSVSTLKIQRTQQEDSAVYLCASSPAGTGAYGYTFGSGTRLTVV.